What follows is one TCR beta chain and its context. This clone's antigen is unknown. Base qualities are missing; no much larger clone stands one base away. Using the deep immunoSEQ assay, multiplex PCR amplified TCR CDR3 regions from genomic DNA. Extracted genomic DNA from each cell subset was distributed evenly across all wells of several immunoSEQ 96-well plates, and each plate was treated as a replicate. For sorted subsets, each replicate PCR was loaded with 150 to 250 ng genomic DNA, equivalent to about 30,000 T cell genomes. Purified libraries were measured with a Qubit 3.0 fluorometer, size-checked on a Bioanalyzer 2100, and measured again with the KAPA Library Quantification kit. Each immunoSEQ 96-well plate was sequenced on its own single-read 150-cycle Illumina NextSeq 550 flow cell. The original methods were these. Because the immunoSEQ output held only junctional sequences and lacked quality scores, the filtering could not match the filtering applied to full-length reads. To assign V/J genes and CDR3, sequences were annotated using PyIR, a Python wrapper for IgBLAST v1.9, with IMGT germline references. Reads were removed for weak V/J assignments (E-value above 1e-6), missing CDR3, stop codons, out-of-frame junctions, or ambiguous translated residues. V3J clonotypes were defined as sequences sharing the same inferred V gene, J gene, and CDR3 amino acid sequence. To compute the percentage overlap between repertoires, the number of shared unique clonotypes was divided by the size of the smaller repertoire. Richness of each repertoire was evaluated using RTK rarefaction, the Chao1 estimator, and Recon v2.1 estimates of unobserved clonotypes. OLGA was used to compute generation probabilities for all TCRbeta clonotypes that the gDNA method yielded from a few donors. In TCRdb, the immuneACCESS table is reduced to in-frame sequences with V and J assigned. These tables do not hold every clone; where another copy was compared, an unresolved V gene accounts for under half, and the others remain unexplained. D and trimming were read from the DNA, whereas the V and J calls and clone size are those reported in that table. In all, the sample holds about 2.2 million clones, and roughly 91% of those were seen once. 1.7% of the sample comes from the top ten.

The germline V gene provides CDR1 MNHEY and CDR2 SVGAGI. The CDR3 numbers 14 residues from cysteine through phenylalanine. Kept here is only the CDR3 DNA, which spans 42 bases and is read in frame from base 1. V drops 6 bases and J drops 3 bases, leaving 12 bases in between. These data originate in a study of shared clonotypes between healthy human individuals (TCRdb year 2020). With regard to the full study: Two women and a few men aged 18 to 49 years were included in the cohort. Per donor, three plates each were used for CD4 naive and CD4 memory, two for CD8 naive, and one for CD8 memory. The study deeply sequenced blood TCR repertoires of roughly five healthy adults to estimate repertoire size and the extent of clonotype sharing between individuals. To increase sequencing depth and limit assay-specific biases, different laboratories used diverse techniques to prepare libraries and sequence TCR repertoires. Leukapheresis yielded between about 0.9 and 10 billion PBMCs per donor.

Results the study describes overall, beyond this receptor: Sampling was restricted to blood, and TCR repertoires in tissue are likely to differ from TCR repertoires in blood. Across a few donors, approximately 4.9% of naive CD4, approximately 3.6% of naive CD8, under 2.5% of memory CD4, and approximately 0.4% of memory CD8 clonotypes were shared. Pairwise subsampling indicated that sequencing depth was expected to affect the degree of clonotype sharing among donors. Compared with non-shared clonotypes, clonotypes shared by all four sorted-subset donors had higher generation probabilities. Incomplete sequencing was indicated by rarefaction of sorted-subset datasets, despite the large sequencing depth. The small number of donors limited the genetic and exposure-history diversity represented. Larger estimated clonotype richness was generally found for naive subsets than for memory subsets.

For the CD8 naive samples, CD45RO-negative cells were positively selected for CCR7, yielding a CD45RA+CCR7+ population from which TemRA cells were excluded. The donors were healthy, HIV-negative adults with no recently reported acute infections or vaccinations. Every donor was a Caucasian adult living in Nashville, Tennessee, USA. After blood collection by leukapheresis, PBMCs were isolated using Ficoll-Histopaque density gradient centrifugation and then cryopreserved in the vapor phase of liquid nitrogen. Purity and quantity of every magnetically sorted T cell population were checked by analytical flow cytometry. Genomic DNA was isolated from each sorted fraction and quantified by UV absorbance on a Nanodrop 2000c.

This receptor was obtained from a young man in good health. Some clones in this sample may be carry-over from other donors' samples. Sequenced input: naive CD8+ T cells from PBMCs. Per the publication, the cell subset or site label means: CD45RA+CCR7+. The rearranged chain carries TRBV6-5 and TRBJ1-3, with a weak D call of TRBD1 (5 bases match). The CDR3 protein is CASRDRDGGNTIYF. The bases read TGTGCCAGCAGGGACCGGGACGGTGGAAACACCATATATTTT.